In this sample, the clone carrying this TCR beta chain turned up many times. Its antigen is undetermined. Attached unique molecular identifiers marked individual cDNA molecules. MiXCR, applied by TCRdb to the 5' RACE reads, yields one record per CDR3 protein. The sample yields more than 45,000 distinct CDR3 sequences, approximately 6% seen once. The record originates from a study of early T cells in non-severe SARS-CoV-2 infection. About the research overall: Sequencing of unsorted whole blood was done on bulk RNA, leaving chains unpaired.

Study findings and constraints: VDJdb matches were skewed toward anti-spike CD8 T cell responses.

The germline V gene has CDR1 MDHEN and CDR2 SYDVKM. V dropped 5 bases and J dropped 0 bases, with 8 bases sitting between them. This CDR3 is 14 amino acids long. The source of this sequence is an adult who was a healthcare worker with PCR-confirmed SARS-CoV-2 infection or an uninfected control (not recorded which). This specimen consisted of whole blood, obtained at baseline. V gene TRBV28 combines with J gene TRBJ2-1; D might be TRBD2 (6 bases). CDR3: CASSKGGSYNEQFF. The CDR3 DNA reads TGTGCCAGCAGTAAGGGAGGCTCCTACAATGAGCAGTTCTTC. Combining the CDR3 with reference TRBV28 and TRBJ2-1 gives the whole variable domain DVKVTQSSRYLVKRTGEKVFLECVQDMDHENMFWYRQDPGLGLRLIYFSYDVKMKEKGDIPEGYSVSREKKERFSLILESASTNQTSMYLCASSKGGSYNEQFFGPGTRLTVL.